Below are 25 T cell receptor beta chains sequenced from a single sample in a study of blood T cell repertoires in COVID-19 (dated by TCRdb to the early 2020s). The library was prepared using the immunoSEQ multiplex PCR assay. TCRdb provides this immuneACCESS table in a form limited to in-frame rearrangements. Some clones are lacking; in checked studies, under half of them reflect an unresolved V gene, and why the rest are absent is not known. The sample data list around 100,000 clones, and 85% to 90% of these were observed just once. The ten largest clones take up roughly 5% of the sample. What was sequenced was peripheral blood. The source is a woman between 55 and 75 years old with COVID-19, enrolled during active disease.

The chain has TRBV15 and TRBJ1-2; weak D call: TRBD1 (6 bases). V dropped 1 base and J dropped 7 bases, with 16 bases sitting between them. Germline assignment: CDR1 LNHNV and CDR2 YYDKDF (reference sequence). This CDR3 region has 15 residues. As DNA, the CDR3 is TGTGCCACCAGCAGAGGGCGGGAGGGGGAAGGTGGCTACACCTTC. It specifies CATSRGREGEGGYTF. The whole variable domain, remainder taken from reference TRBV15 and TRBJ1-2, is DAMVIQNPRYQVTQFGKPVTLSCSQTLNHNVMYWYQQKSSQAPKLLFHYYDKDFNNEADTPDNFQSRRPNTSFCFLDIRSPGLGDTAMYLCATSRGREGEGGYTFGSGTRLTVV.

V usage is TRBV6-2 or TRBV6-3 and J usage is TRBJ1-1; 8 nucleotides match TRBD1. Germline assignment: CDR1 MNHEY and CDR2 SVGEGT. The trim removed 2 bases at V and 3 bases at J, leaving 5 bases unmatched. There are 15 residues in the CDR3. Here the CDR3 reads CASSYPTGVDTEAFF. CDR3 coding DNA: TGTGCCAGCAGTTACCCGACAGGGGTCGACACTGAAGCTTTCTTT.

J is TRBJ2-5 and V is TRBV7-3; D remains unclear. Trimming took 0 bases from V and 5 from J, leaving 13 bases between them. There are 15 residues in the CDR3. Germline CDR1 is SGHTA and CDR2 is FQGTGA. The CDR3 here is CASSLTGSRSETQYF. Written as DNA, the CDR3 is TGTGCCAGCAGCTTAACTGGCTCCCGCTCGGAGACCCAGTACTTC.

The chain combines TRBV4-1 with TRBJ2-7; 7 positions agree with TRBD2. Germline CDR1 reads MGHRA; CDR2 reads YSYEKL. This CDR3 spans 17 amino acids. Losses at the gene ends were 0 bases for V and 6 bases for J; bases not matched to a gene: 14. The DNA for the CDR3 is TGCGCCAGCAGCCAAGATGAAAACCTAGCGGTAAGCGTCGAGCAGTACTTC. Its translation is CASSQDENLAVSVEQYF.

The J gene is TRBJ2-6, the V gene TRBV7-9; the match to TRBD2 covers 8 bases. The CDR3 is 18 residues long. The V gene's germline CDR1 is SEHNR and CDR2 FQNEAQ (reference sequence). With 5 bases clipped from V and 4 bases from J, the junction kept 13 bases outside the gene matches. CDR3 coding DNA: TGTGCCAGCAGCCCGGCGTCGCGGGGGGCCTCGGGGGCCAACGTCCTGACTTTC. Translating gives CASSPASRGASGANVLTF.

There are a few counts of this clone. The V gene is TRBV19, the J gene TRBJ2-1; TRBD1 aligns across 7 bases. CDR3 length: 15 residues. The germline V gene encodes CDR1 LNHDA and CDR2 SQIVND (reference sequence). J was trimmed by 5 bases and V by 5 bases; bases with no gene match: 9. CDR3 sequence reads: CASSGLQGENNEQFF. CDR3 nucleotide sequence: TGTGCCAGTAGTGGTTTGCAGGGGGAAAACAATGAGCAGTTCTTC.

This chain uses TRBV5-6 with TRBJ2-6; no reliable D call. Germline V CDR1 and CDR2: SGHDT, YYEEEE. The CDR3 has 13 residues. The V and J ends lost 7 bases and 3 bases respectively, with 8 bases between them. The CDR3 protein is CASVLYGANVLTF. DNA of the CDR3: TGTGCCAGCGTCCTTTATGGGGCCAACGTCCTGACTTTC. Supplemented by reference TRBV5-6 and TRBJ2-6, the full variable domain reads DAGVTQSPTHLIKTRGQQVTLRCSPKSGHDTVSWYQQALGQGPQFIFQYYEEEERQRGNFPDRFSGHQFPNYSSELNVNALLLGDSALYLCASVLYGANVLTFGAGSRLTVL.

The chain links TRBV7-9 to TRBJ2-2; no clear D gene. The length of the CDR3 is 16 residues. Germline-derived CDR1 and CDR2 are SEHNR and FQNEAQ (reference sequence). Trimming left V 5 bases short and J 1 base short, with 14 bases between. The CDR3 DNA reads TGTGCCAGCAGCCTGACCCCCGACTTGAACACCGGGGAGCTGTTTTTT. Protein: CASSLTPDLNTGELFF.

V and J are TRBV4-1 and TRBJ1-1; D is possibly TRBD1 (6 bases). V lost 4 bases, J lost 5 bases, and 11 bases lay in between. The CDR3 totals 13 residues. Germline assignment: CDR1 MGHRA and CDR2 YSYEKL. The CDR3 reads CASSPERGTEAFF. The CDR3 DNA reads as TGCGCCAGCAGCCCCGAGAGGGGGACTGAAGCTTTCTTT.

The rearrangement joins TRBV28 to TRBJ1-5, with D perhaps matching TRBD1 (5 bases). V shed 7 bases and J shed 5 bases, with 15 bases lying between them. The germline V gene has CDR1 MDHEN and CDR2 SYDVKM. The CDR3 length is 14 residues. CDR3 in amino acids: CASNGGIGDQPQHF. The CDR3 bases are TGTGCCAGCAACGGGGGGATCGGGGATCAGCCCCAGCATTTT.

Concerning this clone itself: In the same sample, other DNA sequences code for this CDR3. The rearrangement links TRBV15 to TRBJ1-2, with 7 bases matching TRBD1. The trim removed 0 bases at V and 4 bases at J, leaving 5 bases unmatched. Germline V gene lookup returns CDR1 LNHNV and CDR2 YYDKDF (reference sequence). The CDR3 totals 15 residues. Here the CDR3 reads CATSRDRAGGYGYTF. The CDR3 nucleotides read TGTGCCACCAGCAGAGATCGAGCAGGGGGCTATGGCTACACCTTC. The full variable domain, its missing parts supplied by reference TRBV15 and TRBJ1-2, is DAMVIQNPRYQVTQFGKPVTLSCSQTLNHNVMYWYQQKSSQAPKLLFHYYDKDFNNEADTPDNFQSRRPNTSFCFLDIRSPGLGDTAMYLCATSRDRAGGYGYTFGSGTRLTVV.

V and J are TRBV3-1 (or the pseudogene TRBV3-2) and TRBJ2-5, with TRBD2 matching 8 bases. Per the germline V gene, CDR1 is LGHDT and CDR2 is YNNKEL (reference sequence). CDR3 size: 14 residues. The trim removed 4 bases at V and 2 bases at J, leaving 3 bases unmatched. As DNA, the CDR3 is TGTGCCAGCAGCCTGGGACTAGATCAAGAGACCCAGTACTTC. This translates into CASSLGLDQETQYF.

CDR3 nucleotide sequence: TGTGCCAGCAGCTTCCTTTCTAGCACAGATACGCAGTATTTT. Its protein is CASSFLSSTDTQYF. This chain uses TRBV7-9 with TRBJ2-3, with D unclear. Germline-derived CDR1 and CDR2 are SEHNR and FQNEAQ (reference sequence). V was cut by 3 bases and J by 0 bases, with 7 bases left in between. The CDR3 runs 14 residues.

This rearrangement joins TRBV6-5 to TRBJ1-1, with D hard to call. Deletions cut 5 bases from V and 7 bases from J, with 8 bases between. The germline V gene encodes CDR1 MNHEY and CDR2 SVGAGI. The CDR3 loop spans 11 amino acids. Written as DNA, the CDR3 is TGTGCCAGCAGTCGACATCTTGAAGCTTTCTTT. Its protein product is CASSRHLEAFF.

The chain joins TRBV5-1 to TRBJ2-3, with 8 bases that match TRBD2. Germline V gene lookup returns CDR1 SGHRS and CDR2 YFSETQ. The V segment lost 3 bases and the J segment 5 bases; nucleotides outside the gene matches: 11. The CDR3 contains 16 residues. CDR3 protein: CASSSIPGTRVDTQYF. The DNA for the CDR3 is TGCGCCAGCAGCTCGATCCCCGGGACTAGAGTAGATACGCAGTATTTT.

This rearrangement joins TRBV19 to TRBJ1-1; D may be TRBD1 (6 bases). CDR1 is LNHDA and CDR2 is SQIVND in the germline V gene (reference sequence). The CDR3 extends over 15 amino acids. V was cut by 3 bases and J by 1 base, with 12 bases left in between. The CDR3, as DNA: TGTGCCAGTAGTATTCCGGGGGGCTCGAACACTGAAGCTTTCTTT. Its protein product is CASSIPGGSNTEAFF.

The chain has TRBV18 and TRBJ1-6; TRBD1 agrees at 8 bases. This CDR3 has 17 amino acids. V lost 1 base to trimming and J lost 1 base; unmatched junction nucleotides: 3. Germline lookup yields CDR1 KGHSH and CDR2 LQKENI. The CDR3 DNA sequence: TGTGCCAGCTCACCACGAGGACAGGGTTCCTATAATTCACCCCTCCACTTT. As protein: CASSPRGQGSYNSPLHF.

The J gene is TRBJ2-2, the V gene TRBV14, with D maybe TRBD1 (6 bases). There are 16 residues in the CDR3. The germline V and J ends were trimmed by 0 bases and 3 bases, with 11 bases remaining between them. Germline V gene lookup returns CDR1 SGHDN and CDR2 FVKESK. CDR3 bases: TGTGCCAGCAGCCAAGAACAGGGTTTTGACACCGGGGAGCTGTTTTTT. As protein: CASSQEQGFDTGELFF.

This chain joins TRBV2 and TRBJ2-1; 8 bases match TRBD1. The CDR3 extends over 12 amino acids. With 5 bases clipped from V and 9 bases from J, the junction kept 3 bases outside the gene matches. CDR1 is SNHLY, CDR2 FYNNEI, per germline. CDR3 protein: CASSPTGGEQFF. CDR3 coding DNA: TGTGCCAGCAGTCCAACAGGGGGTGAGCAGTTCTTC.

The rearrangement links TRBV9 to TRBJ2-1; no definite D call. Between the trimmed V and J ends, which lost 4 bases and 7 bases, there was a span of 9 bases. CDR1 and CDR2 from the germline V gene are SGDLS and YYNGEE. The CDR3 is 12 amino acids. CDR3 sequence (DNA): TGTGCCAGCAGCTCGTCTGTGAATGAGCAGTTCTTC. It translates to CASSSSVNEQFF.

The chain joins TRBV15 to TRBJ2-1; 9 bases map to TRBD2. The CDR3 runs to 16 residues. Germline values: CDR1 LNHNV, CDR2 YYDKDF (reference sequence). J gave up 9 bases and V 0 bases, and 9 bases lay outside the gene matches. CDR3 coding DNA: TGTGCCACCAGCAGAGATCGAAGCGGGGGGTTCAGTGAGCAGTTCTTC. Translation: CATSRDRSGGFSEQFF.

The chain has TRBV21-1 and TRBJ1-2; the table's D call, TRBD1, was not checked against the DNA. TRBV21-1 is shown as a pseudogene. The CDR3 is made up of 18 amino acids. Written as DNA, the CDR3 is TGTGCCAGCAGCTCCGACGGGACACGGAGAGATTGGATGGATGGCTACACCTTC. Protein sequence: CASSSDGTRRDWMDGYTF.

The count of this clone is one. The V and J genes are TRBV7-2 and TRBJ1-4, with TRBD1 as a possible D gene (6 bases). Looked up from germline, CDR1 is SGHTA and CDR2 is FQGNSA. This CDR3 has 15 amino acids. The V end lost 4 bases, the J end lost 4 bases, and 13 bases lay between the germline ends. The CDR3 region has the DNA TGTGCCAGCAGCTCACAGGGCCGGGGTAATGAAAAACTGTTTTTT. The encoded protein is CASSSQGRGNEKLFF.

The chain's CDR3 is CASSDSGGYTF. As DNA, the CDR3 is TGTGCCAGCAGTGACTCCGGTGGCTACACCTTC. The genes are TRBV6-4 and TRBJ1-2; the D is unclear. There are 11 residues in the CDR3. Per germline, CDR1 MRHNA and CDR2 SNTAGT. Trimming removed 0 bases from V and 7 bases from J, with 3 bases in between.

The V and J genes are TRBV7-2 and TRBJ1-6; tentatively, D is TRBD1 (5 bases). The V end lost 5 bases, the J end lost 3 bases, and 14 bases lay between the germline ends. In germline, CDR1 is SGHTA, CDR2 FQGNSA. The CDR3 is 16 residues long. In DNA form, the CDR3 reads TGTGCCAGCAGCCGCGCACCGCAGGGCTATAATTCACCCCTCCACTTT. Residues: CASSRAPQGYNSPLHF.